These 11 T cell receptor beta chains share one sample of origin, sequenced in a study of response to subunit inactivated influenza vaccine. Each CDR3 protein gets one entry after TCRdb re-called the RT-PCR reads with MiXCR. Seen here are about 500,000 distinct CDR3 sequences, 13% observed once, and the top ten hold around 13%. Source: PBMCs from blood, taken 40 to 50 days after vaccination. The receptor source for this set is a man in his forties or fifties who received an inactivated influenza vaccine.

This clonotype was seen a few times. The rearrangement joins TRBV12-3 or TRBV12-4 to TRBJ2-1, with D perhaps TRBD1 or TRBD2 (6 bases each). This CDR3 spans 12 amino acids. V lost 6 bases and J 8 bases, leaving 11 bases between the germline ends. The CDR3 coding sequence is TGTGCCAGCAGCTACAGGGACTATGAGCAGTTCTTC. Translation: CASSYRDYEQFF.

This clonotype occurred a few times. The rearrangement links TRBV28 to TRBJ2-7; the match to TRBD1 covers 9 bases. V lost 2 bases, J lost 5 bases, and 7 bases stayed unmatched. In germline, CDR1 is MDHEN, CDR2 SYDVKM. CDR3 length: 15 residues. The CDR3 DNA reads TGTGCCAGCAGTTTACCCGGGACAGGGAGGGACGAGCAGTACTTC. Translated: CASSLPGTGRDEQYF. The complete variable domain, with remaining parts taken from reference TRBV28 and TRBJ2-7, reads DVKVTQSSRYLVKRTGEKVFLECVQDMDHENMFWYRQDPGLGLRLIYFSYDVKMKEKGDIPEGYSVSREKKERFSLILESASTNQTSMYLCASSLPGTGRDEQYFGPGTRLTVT.

This sequence joins TRBV7-2 and TRBJ1-3; 7 nucleotides line up with TRBD1. Germline assignment: CDR1 SGHTA and CDR2 FQGNSA. The J segment lost 0 bases and the V segment lost 1 base, leaving 0 bases of the junction unmatched. The CDR3 sequence is 15 residues long. The CDR3 reads CASSLGTGSGNTIYF. The CDR3 nucleotides read TGTGCCAGCAGCTTAGGGACAGGCTCTGGAAACACCATATATTTT.

This clonotype was detected only a few times. The chain combines TRBV9 with TRBJ2-2; D may be TRBD1 or TRBD2 (5 bases each). The V gene's germline CDR1 is SGDLS and CDR2 YYNGEE. V was shortened by 0 bases and J by 3 bases, with 12 bases between the two germline ends. This CDR3 comprises 16 residues. The CDR3 sequence is CASSVVGTSYTGELFF. The CDR3 DNA follows: TGTGCCAGCAGCGTAGTCGGGACCTCTTACACCGGGGAGCTGTTTTTT.

This clonotype appeared a few times. This chain uses TRBV7-8 with TRBJ2-5, with D uncertain. The length of the CDR3 is 12 residues. Germline V gene data show CDR1 as SGHVS and CDR2 as FQNEAQ. V was pared by 11 bases and J by 1 base, with 11 bases between. The CDR3 region is CACRGVQETQYF. DNA for the CDR3: TGTGCCTGTCGCGGTGTCCAAGAGACCCAGTACTTC.

The chain joins TRBV5-1 to TRBJ2-3, with D tentatively TRBD2 (7 bases). The CDR3 sequence is 15 residues long. Germline V gene data show CDR1 as SGHRS and CDR2 as YFSETQ. With 2 bases removed from V and 4 bases from J, the gap between germline ends came to 14 bases. Written as DNA, the CDR3 is TGCGCCAGCAGCTTCGCGGGGGCCTGGTCAGATACGCAGTATTTT. Its translation: CASSFAGAWSDTQYF.

This clonotype was counted at least ten times. The chain uses TRBV12-3 or TRBV12-4 and TRBJ2-5, with D perhaps TRBD2 (5 bases). Trimming shortened V by 3 bases and J by 7 bases, and 12 bases separated the two germline ends. This CDR3 has 13 residues. The CDR3 nucleotides read TGTGCCAGCAGTTTGAGGGAGCTCGGGACCCAGTACTTC. Protein sequence: CASSLRELGTQYF.

This clonotype has just a few counts. CDR3 coding DNA: TGTGCCATCACTGGTAACTCTGGGGCCAACGTCCTGACTTTC. Translating gives CAITGNSGANVLTF. The chain joins TRBV10-3 to TRBJ2-6, with D unresolved. The CDR3 consists of 14 residues. Germline CDR1 is ENHRY and CDR2 is SYGVKD. Trimming cost V 7 bases and J 0 bases, with 7 bases left between them.

CDR3 loop: CASSLDTGGYNEQFF. In DNA form, the CDR3 reads TGCGCCAGCAGCTTGGATACGGGAGGGTACAATGAGCAGTTCTTC. The V and J genes are TRBV5-1 and TRBJ2-1; 8 nucleotides align to TRBD2. The J segment lost 4 bases and the V segment lost 0 bases, leaving 3 bases of the junction unmatched. Germline V gene lookup returns CDR1 SGHRS and CDR2 YFSETQ. CDR3 size: 15 residues.

The chain links TRBV9 to TRBJ2-2, with D hard to call. CDR1 is SGDLS, CDR2 YYNGEE, per germline. Trimming left V 4 bases short and J 8 bases short, with 6 bases between. The CDR3 is 11 residues long. CDR3 in DNA: TGTGCCAGCAGCACCAAAGGGGAGCTGTTTTTT. Translating gives CASSTKGELFF.

This chain uses TRBV9 with TRBJ1-1; D uncertain. The CDR3 runs 13 residues. The V and J ends lost 2 bases and 1 base respectively, with 6 bases between them. CDR1 and CDR2 (germline): SGDLS, YYNGEE. CDR3 nucleotide sequence: TGTGCCAGCAGCGTTGTTCCGAACACTGAAGCTTTCTTT. Translation gives CASSVVPNTEAFF.